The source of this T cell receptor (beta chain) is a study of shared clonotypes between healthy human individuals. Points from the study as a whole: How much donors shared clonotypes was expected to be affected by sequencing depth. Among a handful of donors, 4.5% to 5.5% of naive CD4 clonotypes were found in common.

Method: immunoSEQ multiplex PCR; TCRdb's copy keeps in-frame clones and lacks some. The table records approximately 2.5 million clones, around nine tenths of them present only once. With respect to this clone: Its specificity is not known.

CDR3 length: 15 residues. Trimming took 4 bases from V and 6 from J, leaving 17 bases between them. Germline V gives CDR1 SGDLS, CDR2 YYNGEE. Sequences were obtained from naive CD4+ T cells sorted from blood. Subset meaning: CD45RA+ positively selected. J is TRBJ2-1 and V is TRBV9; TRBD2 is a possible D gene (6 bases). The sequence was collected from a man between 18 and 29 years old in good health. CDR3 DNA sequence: TGTGCCAGCAGCCCCCGGGGCGGGGATTTCAATGAGCAGTTCTTC. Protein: CASSPRGGDFNEQFF.